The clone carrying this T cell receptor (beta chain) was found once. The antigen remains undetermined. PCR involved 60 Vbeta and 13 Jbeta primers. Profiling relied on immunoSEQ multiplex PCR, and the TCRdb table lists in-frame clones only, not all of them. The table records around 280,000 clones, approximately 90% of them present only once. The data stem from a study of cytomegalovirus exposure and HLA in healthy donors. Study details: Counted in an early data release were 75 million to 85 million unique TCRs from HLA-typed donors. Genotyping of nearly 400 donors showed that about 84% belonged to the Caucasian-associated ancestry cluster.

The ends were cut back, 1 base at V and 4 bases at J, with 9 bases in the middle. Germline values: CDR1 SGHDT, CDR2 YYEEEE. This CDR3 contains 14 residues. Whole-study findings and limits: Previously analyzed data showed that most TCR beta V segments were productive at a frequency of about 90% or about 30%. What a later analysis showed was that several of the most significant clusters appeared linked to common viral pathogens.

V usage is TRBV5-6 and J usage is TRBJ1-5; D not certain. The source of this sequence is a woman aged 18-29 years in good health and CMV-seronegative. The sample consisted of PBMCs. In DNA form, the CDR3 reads TGTGCCAGCAGCTTGTTCCAGGTTAATCAGCCCCAGCATTTT. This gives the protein CASSLFQVNQPQHF.